The 25 T cell receptor beta chains given below trace back to one sample, sequenced in a study of shared clonotypes between healthy human individuals. Data came from immunoSEQ multiplex PCR; TCRdb stores just in-frame clones and leaves some out. The table lists tens of thousands of clones, roughly two thirds of them singletons. Sequenced sample: memory CD8+ T cells sorted from blood. Subset reported: CD45RO+ cells pooled with CCR7-negative TemRA cells. The receptors shown here come from a man between 25 and 39 years old in good health.

A remark on this clone: The sample holds other DNA sequences that translate to the same CDR3. J is TRBJ2-6 and V is TRBV4-3; weak D call: TRBD2 (5 bases). In germline, CDR1 is LGHNA, CDR2 YSLEER. V was trimmed by 6 bases and J by 0 bases, leaving 18 bases between them. CDR3 size: 18 residues. As DNA, the CDR3 is TGCGCCAGCAGTCAAAGGACGGAGGCAAACTCTGGGGCCAACGTCCTGACTTTC. This gives the protein CASSQRTEANSGANVLTF.

CDR3 in amino acids: CASSLQVSGANVLTF. The DNA of the CDR3 is TGTGCCAGCAGCTTGCAGGTGTCTGGGGCCAACGTCCTGACTTTC. This chain links TRBV11-2 with TRBJ2-6; D unclear. The V end lost 3 bases, the J end lost 1 base, and 7 bases lay between the germline ends. The CDR3 covers 15 residues. Germline CDR1 and CDR2: SGHAT and FQNNGV.

The sample holds a few counts of this clone. V is TRBV7-9 and J is TRBJ2-7; D uncertain. This CDR3 has 13 amino acids. Germline CDR1 SEHNR, CDR2 FQNEAQ (reference sequence). Trimming removed 0 bases at V and 3 bases at J, with 6 bases between. CDR3 loop: CASSLAAGYEQYF. As DNA, the CDR3 is TGTGCCAGCAGCTTAGCGGCAGGCTACGAGCAGTACTTC.

To note about this clone: Other DNA sequences in this sample translate to the same CDR3. The genes are TRBV28 and TRBJ1-1; D is uncertain. CDR3 length: 12 amino acids. CDR1 and CDR2 (germline): MDHEN, SYDVKM. Trimming pared 6 bases from V and 4 bases from J, leaving 9 bases between. The CDR3 DNA reads TGTGCCAGCAGCCTACCGAGCACTGAAGCTTTCTTT. This gives the protein CASSLPSTEAFF.

This clone was observed a handful of times. V usage is TRBV30 and J usage is TRBJ2-2; maybe TRBD2 (6 bases). Germline V CDR1 and CDR2: GTSNPN, SVGIG (reference sequence). The V gene lost 3 bases and the J gene lost 0 bases, with 8 bases spanning the gap. The CDR3 is 14 residues long. In DNA form, the CDR3 reads TGTGCCTGGAGACGGGACTCGAACACCGGGGAGCTGTTTTTT. Protein sequence: CAWRRDSNTGELFF.

The V call is TRBV27, the J call TRBJ2-3, with D tentatively TRBD1 (5 bases). V dropped 2 bases and J dropped 6 bases, with 18 bases sitting between them. Germline-derived CDR1 and CDR2 are MNHEY and SMNVEV (reference sequence). CDR3 length equals 16 residues. The CDR3 DNA reads as TGTGCCAGCAGTTTAGGGGCCTTACACGCGAGGGATACGCAGTATTTT. Its translation is CASSLGALHARDTQYF.

The rearrangement links TRBV2 to TRBJ2-2; TRBD2 aligns across 13 bases. Trimming removed 6 bases from V and 7 bases from J; junction bases left unmatched: 11. This CDR3 is 17 amino acids long. The V gene's germline CDR1 is SNHLY and CDR2 FYNNEI. The CDR3 loop is CASRKLAGGQKVGELFF. The CDR3 nucleotides are TGTGCCAGCAGGAAACTAGCGGGAGGGCAAAAAGTCGGGGAGCTGTTTTTT.

The chain links TRBV2 to TRBJ1-2; possibly TRBD1 for D (5 bases). Germline CDR1 SNHLY, CDR2 FYNNEI. This CDR3 is 12 amino acids long. The CDR3 loop is CVRGGRAAGYTF. CDR3 bases: TGTGTCCGGGGGGGTAGGGCGGCTGGCTACACCTTC.

V is TRBV4-1 and J is TRBJ1-5; TRBD1 aligns across 11 bases. V was clipped by 3 bases and J by 3 bases; unmatched bases: 4. Germline V gene sequence: CDR1 MGHRA, CDR2 YSYEKL. The CDR3 length is 16 residues. This CDR3 reads CASSQWGQGDNQPQHF. The CDR3 nucleotides are TGCGCCAGCAGCCAGTGGGGACAGGGGGACAATCAGCCCCAGCATTTT.

The V call is TRBV2, the J call TRBJ2-7, with D tentatively TRBD1 (6 bases). The germline V gene encodes CDR1 SNHLY and CDR2 FYNNEI. V was trimmed by 0 bases and J by 9 bases, leaving 15 bases between them. The length of the CDR3 is 14 residues. CDR3 loop: CASSEAWGETGQYF. In DNA form, the CDR3 reads TGTGCCAGCAGTGAAGCTTGGGGTGAGACAGGGCAGTACTTC.

This chain uses TRBV19 with TRBJ2-5; possible D gene TRBD2, 6 bases. The V and J ends lost 5 bases and 4 bases respectively, with 14 bases between them. The CDR3 is made up of 14 amino acids. The germline gives CDR1 LNHDA, CDR2 SQIVND (reference sequence). The CDR3 is CASSLGTSPETQYF. The DNA of the CDR3 is TGTGCCAGTAGTTTAGGGACTTCTCCAGAGACCCAGTACTTC.

The chain has TRBV9 and TRBJ2-7; no clear D gene. This CDR3 is built from 12 residues. The ends were cut back, 4 bases at V and 6 bases at J, with 11 bases in the middle. CDR1 and CDR2 from the germline V gene are SGDLS and YYNGEE. The CDR3 region has the DNA TGTGCCAGCAGCCGACTTCTTGTCGAGCAGTACTTC. Its protein product is CASSRLLVEQYF.

The rearrangement uses TRBV28 and TRBJ2-7, with D unclear. V lost 3 bases and J lost 6, with 6 bases in between. CDR1 is MDHEN, CDR2 SYDVKM, per germline. The CDR3 totals 11 residues. The CDR3 reads CASSFNAEQYF. The CDR3 DNA is TGTGCCAGCAGTTTCAATGCCGAGCAGTACTTC.

This clone was observed at least ten times. This specimen includes other DNA sequences encoding the same CDR3. The rearrangement uses TRBV11-2 and TRBJ2-2, with D uncertain. V was trimmed by 2 bases and J by 9 bases, leaving 16 bases between them. The CDR3 is made up of 15 amino acids. CDR1 and CDR2 (germline): SGHAT, FQNNGV. The CDR3 DNA is TGTGCCAGCAGCTTAAGTCCGGGTCAGTCCCGGGAGCTGTTTTTT. Its translation: CASSLSPGQSRELFF.

At least ten counts were recorded for this clone. V usage is TRBV28 and J usage is TRBJ2-7, with D hard to call. CDR3 length: 11 residues. In germline, CDR1 is MDHEN, CDR2 SYDVKM. The ends were cut back, 7 bases at V and 3 bases at J, with 7 bases in the middle. The CDR3 bases are TGTGCCAGCACGGGCGTCTACGAGCAGTACTTC. This gives the protein CASTGVYEQYF.

This sequence joins TRBV13 and TRBJ2-7; no definite D call. Germline assignment: CDR1 PRHDT and CDR2 FYEKMQ (reference sequence). This CDR3 region has 22 residues. V gave up 5 bases and J gave up 7 bases, with 42 bases separating them. The CDR3 region is CASSHTQLPVSKPGPSLGEQYF. The CDR3 nucleotides read TGTGCCAGCAGCCATACCCAGCTTCCTGTTTCTAAACCGGGCCCCTCTTTGGGGGAGCAGTACTTC.

CDR3 in amino acids: CASSLGREQYF. The DNA of the CDR3 is TGTGCCAGCAGCTTGGGGAGGGAGCAGTACTTC. V gene TRBV5-4 combines with J gene TRBJ2-7, with D tentatively TRBD2 (5 bases). The CDR3 totals 11 residues. The germline CDR1 and CDR2 sequences are SGHNT and YYREEE (reference sequence). V lost 0 bases, J lost 7 bases, and 5 bases lay in between.

The chain carries TRBV6-5 and TRBJ2-5; D is ambiguous. This CDR3 comprises 15 residues. V was shortened by 7 bases and J by 5 bases, with 20 bases between the two germline ends. CDR1 is MNHEY, CDR2 SVGAGI, per germline. The CDR3 DNA is TGTGCCAGCAACCCCATCCCCAGCAGTCTGGAGACCCAGTACTTC. Amino acid sequence: CASNPIPSSLETQYF.

J is TRBJ2-7 and V is TRBV4-2, with 12 bases matching TRBD2. CDR3 length: 17 residues. The trim removed 2 bases at V and 1 base at J, leaving 6 bases unmatched. CDR1 is LGHNA, CDR2 YNFKEQ, per germline. The CDR3 nucleotides are TGTGCCAGCAGCCAATTTACCGGGACTAGCGGGTCCTACGAGCAGTACTTC. Residues: CASSQFTGTSGSYEQYF.

The CDR3 region has the DNA TGTGCCAGCAGTTACTCTGGTGGGGAGGAATACACTGAAGCTTTCTTT. Translation gives CASSYSGGEEYTEAFF. V is TRBV6-5 and J is TRBJ1-1, with unresolved D. V dropped 0 bases and J dropped 3 bases, with 14 bases sitting between them. Germline CDR1 reads MNHEY; CDR2 reads SVGAGI. The CDR3 totals 16 residues.

This clone was picked up one time. This chain links TRBV18 with TRBJ2-5; D is ambiguous. Trimming removed 4 bases from V and 6 bases from J, with 15 bases in between. Germline V CDR1 and CDR2: KGHSH, LQKENI. The CDR3 contains 14 residues. The CDR3 here is CASSLGRFRKTQYF. Written as DNA, the CDR3 is TGTGCCAGCTCACTAGGGCGATTTCGCAAGACCCAGTACTTC.

This clone has only a few counts. The same CDR3 can be traced to other DNA sequences in this sample. The chain combines TRBV6-5 with TRBJ1-4; D perhaps matches TRBD1 (6 bases). V was shortened by 3 bases and J by 7 bases, with 12 bases between the two germline ends. Germline V gene data show CDR1 as MNHEY and CDR2 as SVGAGI. This CDR3 is 14 amino acids long. CDR3 loop: CASSYSGAGEKLFF. In nucleotides, the CDR3 is TGTGCCAGCAGTTATTCAGGGGCGGGTGAAAAACTGTTTTTT.

The chain recombines TRBV11-2 with TRBJ2-7; tentative D call: TRBD2 (6 bases). Trimming left V 3 bases short and J 3 bases short, with 9 bases between. The CDR3 sequence is 13 residues long. Germline CDR1 SGHAT, CDR2 FQNNGV. The CDR3 reads CASSLAGNYEQYF. DNA for the CDR3: TGTGCCAGCAGCTTGGCGGGGAACTACGAGCAGTACTTC.

This clone was seen more than once but under ten times. The genes are TRBV6-5 and TRBJ2-7; D may be TRBD1 or TRBD2 (5 bases each). The V gene lost 1 base and the J gene lost 0 bases, with 7 bases spanning the gap. The germline V gene has CDR1 MNHEY and CDR2 SVGAGI. The CDR3 loop spans 14 amino acids. CDR3: CASSYLGDSYEQYF. The DNA for the CDR3 is TGTGCCAGCAGTTACTTGGGGGACTCCTACGAGCAGTACTTC.

This clone was seen a few times. This chain uses TRBV7-9 with TRBJ1-2; maybe TRBD1 (6 bases). Germline V gene lookup returns CDR1 SEHNR and CDR2 FQNEAQ (reference sequence). Trimming left V 5 bases short and J 1 base short, with 20 bases between. The CDR3 sequence is 17 residues long. CDR3 in DNA: TGTGCCAGCAGCCCTACTAAGAGCGGGACACATAACTATGGCTACACCTTC. Translating it yields CASSPTKSGTHNYGYTF.